This TCR beta chain derives from a study of blood T cell repertoires in COVID-19. As for the study in general: Samples came from the United States, Italy and Spain, spanning acute and convalescent COVID-19. The analysed material was cDNA or gDNA that came from T cells, B-cell-depleted T cells, or PBMCs.

Between the trimmed V and J ends, which lost 1 base and 2 bases, there was a span of 9 bases. The CDR3 covers 15 residues. Germline CDR1 is SGHTA and CDR2 is FQGTGA. Measured with immunoSEQ multiplex PCR; TCRdb has only the in-frame clones, and not every one. The table has 390,000 or so clones, about 87% seen once. A Seattle source enrolled patients during active infection and followed them longitudinally. The clonotype originates from a woman between 25 and 40 years old with COVID-19, enrolled during active disease. The sequencing input was peripheral blood. The rearrangement links TRBV7-3 to TRBJ2-1, with D possibly matching TRBD1 (6 bases). In DNA, the CDR3 is TGTGCCAGCAGCTTAAACAGGGAGCCCTACAATGAGCAGTTCTTC. Translating it yields CASSLNREPYNEQFF.